A single TCR beta chain is shown here with its context. The sample originates from a study of T cells in Graves' hyperthyroidism and ophthalmopathy. From RNA transcripts, TCR beta CDR3 regions were amplified. First-round RT-PCR of the TCR CDR3 relied on the HTBI primer set. TCRdb redid the calling of the multiplex PCR reads with MiXCR, one entry per CDR3 protein. The data show hundreds of thousands of distinct CDR3 sequences, just under 20% seen once. Diagnostic assessment was based on clinical symptoms, serum thyroxine and TRAb, thyroid ultrasound and orbital computed tomography. Germline assignment: CDR1 SNHLY and CDR2 FYNNEI. V lost 11 bases and J lost 1; bases outside the gene matches: 16. This CDR3 spans 16 amino acids.

The sample comprised blood. The chain employs TRBV2 and TRBJ2-5; 7 nucleotides agree with TRBD2. The sequence came from a man aged 35 to 55 with Graves' ophthalmopathy. CDR3 in DNA: TGTGCCTCCAGCCCCCGGGCTAGCGGTTCCCAAGAGACCCAGTACTTC. Translation gives CASSPRASGSQETQYF.